The rows below give T cell receptor beta chains drawn from one sample of a study of cytomegalovirus exposure and HLA in healthy donors. Libraries were prepared by immunoSEQ multiplex PCR; TCRdb keeps only in-frame clonotypes and omits some of them. The sample has 100,000 to 150,000 clones; around 80% are singletons. Sequencing was done on a sample of PBMCs. These TCRs come from a female donor in good health and CMV-seronegative. The CDR3 runs from the conserved cysteine through the conserved F or W. D genes are given only for firm matches. Some rows have no size entry. The others give once, few or many, or a class for an expanded clone.

DNA | CDR3 | D | J | length | V | size
TGTGCCAGCAAGTTGCGGGGCTACACCTTC | CASKLRGYTF | . | TRBJ1-2 | 10 | TRBV2 | few
TGTGCCAGCAGACAGGGATACACCGGGGAGCTGTTTTTT | CASRQGYTGELFF | . | TRBJ2-2 | 13 | TRBV6-5 | .
TGTGCCAGCCTTTCCGGGACAGGGGACGAGCAGTACTTC | CASLSGTGDEQYF | TRBD1 | TRBJ2-7 | 13 | TRBV27 | .
TGTGCCAGCAGTTTAGGGCTTACCTTAAGGAATGAGCAGTTCTTC | CASSLGLTLRNEQFF | . | TRBJ2-1 | 15 | TRBV27 | .
TGTGCCAGCAGTTTATATGGCCAAACTGGCTACACCTTC | CASSLYGQTGYTF | . | TRBJ1-2 | 13 | TRBV28 | .
TGTGCCAGCAGCGCCGGGGGGACTGGAAACACCATATATTTT | CASSAGGTGNTIYF | . | TRBJ1-3 | 14 | TRBV9 | .
TGTGCCAGCAGTCTGCCGGGACAGGGTCTAGGCTACACCTTC | CASSLPGQGLGYTF | TRBD1 | TRBJ1-2 | 14 | TRBV6-1 | .
TGTGCCAGCAGTTACGGGACACGGAGGACCGGGGAGCTGTTTTTT | CASSYGTRRTGELFF | . | TRBJ2-2 | 15 | TRBV6-5 | .
TGTGCCAGCAGTGCCCCCGGGGGCAGGGGGAACAATGAGCAGTTCTTC | CASSAPGGRGNNEQFF | . | TRBJ2-1 | 16 | TRBV28 | .
TGTGCCTGGACTAACAGGGCCTACGAGCAGTACTTC | CAWTNRAYEQYF | . | TRBJ2-7 | 12 | TRBV30 | once
TGTGCCAGCAGCCAAGGAGGACTAGCGAACACCGGGGAGCTGTTTTTT | CASSQGGLANTGELFF | TRBD2 | TRBJ2-2 | 16 | TRBV4-2 | .
TGCAGCGTTGAAGTAACGAGCTCTGGAAACACCATATATTTT | CSVEVTSSGNTIYF | . | TRBJ1-3 | 14 | TRBV29-1 | .
TGCGCCAGCAGCTTGAGTCAGGGGTCGGGTTCTGAAGCTTTCTTT | CASSLSQGSGSEAFF | . | TRBJ1-1 | 15 | TRBV5-1 | .
TGTGCCAGCAGCAAAACTAGCGGGGGCTCCTACGAGCAGTACTTC | CASSKTSGGSYEQYF | TRBD2 | TRBJ2-7 | 15 | TRBV9 | .
TGTGCCAGCAGTGTTCGGGGGGGGTATGGCTACACCTTC | CASSVRGGYGYTF | . | TRBJ1-2 | 13 | TRBV6-5 | .
TGTGCCAGCAGCTCCGAAGGGGGGGACGAGCAGTACTTC | CASSSEGGDEQYF | . | TRBJ2-7 | 13 | TRBV5-4 | once
TGTGCCAGCAGCTCTTTTACAGGGCGTGAGCAGTTCTTC | CASSSFTGREQFF | . | TRBJ2-1 | 13 | TRBV11-2 | few